This entry describes one T cell receptor beta chain. Its specificity is unknown. V gave up 2 bases and J gave up 4 bases, with 10 bases separating them. Germline-derived CDR1 and CDR2 are MDHEN and SYDVKM. This CDR3 region has 14 residues. This sample is part of a study of OX40 agonist ivuxolimab in advanced cancers. Notes on the study in general: No antigen was identified for the clonally expanded peripheral T cells. Partial responders treated at 0.1-3.0 mg/kg exhibited clonal expansion among the lowest measured.

Clones were sequenced by immunoSEQ multiplex PCR, and TCRdb holds only the in-frame ones, with some missing. This table has more than 65,000 clones, 88% appearing once. On cycle 4 day 1 and cycle 7 day 1, as well as at baseline, blood was sampled. The chain uses TRBV28 and TRBJ2-3; D is unresolved. This specimen was CD4+ or CD8+ T cells sorted from blood, taken in a trial of the OX40 agonist ivuxolimab. This TCR was recovered from an adult with an advanced solid tumor such as melanoma, head and neck, liver or kidney cancer. CDR3 in DNA: TGTGCCAGCAGTTTAGCCAGAGAGGCAGATACGCAGTATTTT. This sequence encodes CASSLAREADTQYF.